The sequence of this TCR beta chain was determined in a study of OX40 agonist ivuxolimab in advanced cancers. Profiling relied on immunoSEQ multiplex PCR, and the TCRdb table lists in-frame clones only, not all of them. The table records tens of thousands of clones, 75% to 90% of them present only once. This CDR3 region has 16 residues. After removal of 5 bases from V and 3 bases from J, the junction contained 9 bases not matched to a gene. Per the germline V gene, CDR1 is SGHKS and CDR2 is YYEKEE (reference sequence). The sequence was obtained from an adult with an advanced solid tumor such as melanoma, head and neck, liver or kidney cancer. V usage is TRBV5-5 and J usage is TRBJ2-5; 11 nucleotides match TRBD2. Source: CD4+ or CD8+ T cells sorted from blood, taken in a trial of the OX40 agonist ivuxolimab. CDR3 protein: CASSRLTGLAEETQYF. For the CDR3, the DNA is TGTGCCAGCAGTCGCCTTACGGGACTAGCGGAAGAGACCCAGTACTTC.